The next 22 T cell receptor beta chains were all read from a single sample in a study of vaccination and CD4 T cells after COVID-19. Their recognized antigens are unknown. With the Oncomine TCR Beta short-read assay, DNA from cultured CD4+ T cells was sequenced. One entry per CDR3 protein, called by TCRdb with MiXCR from the PCR reads. This table holds 15,000 to 20,000 distinct CDR3 sequences, about 39% found once. Noted treatment: roughly ten-day PBMC culture with coronavirus spike peptide pools or control peptides (ViraFEST assay). The specimen sequenced was CD4+ T cells from blood, cultured in vitro. All receptors derive from a human donor who had recovered from COVID-19.

V is TRBV28 and J is TRBJ2-3; 9 bases are shared with TRBD2. The CDR3 contains 16 residues. Germline V gene data show CDR1 as MDHEN and CDR2 as SYDVKM. The junction had 7 bases not matched to a gene; V was cut back by 3 bases and J by 3 bases. The CDR3 here is CASSFYGAGGTDTQYF. CDR3 DNA sequence: TGTGCCAGCAGTTTTTACGGGGCGGGAGGGACAGATACGCAGTATTTT.

V and J are TRBV24-1 and TRBJ1-2; D gene uncertain. Trimming left V 5 bases short and J 4 bases short, with 7 bases between. CDR1 is KGHDR and CDR2 is SFDVKD in the germline V gene. There are 12 residues in the CDR3. The CDR3 sequence is CATSVGSYGYTF. CDR3 sequence (DNA): TGTGCCACCAGTGTGGGATCCTATGGCTACACCTTC.

V gene TRBV30 combines with J gene TRBJ2-7; the D gene is possibly TRBD1 (5 bases). CDR1 and CDR2 (germline): GTSNPN, SVGIG (reference sequence). The CDR3 is made up of 13 amino acids. Trimming removed 1 base from V and 2 bases from J, with 9 bases in between. CDR3: CAWSGQGPYEQYF. The CDR3 DNA follows: TGTGCCTGGAGTGGGCAGGGTCCCTACGAGCAGTACTTC. Full variable domain (rest looked up from reference TRBV30 and TRBJ2-7): SQTIHQWPATLVQPVGSPLSLECTVEGTSNPNLYWYRQAAGRGLQLLFYSVGIGQISSEVPQNLSASRPQDRQFILSSKKLLLSDSGFYLCAWSGQGPYEQYFGPGTRLTVT.

The table lists this clonotype with a count of one. The CDR3 bases are TGTGCCAGCAGCGGCCCTCAGGCGGGCACCGGGGAGCTGTTTTTT. This codes for CASSGPQAGTGELFF. This sequence joins TRBV14 and TRBJ2-2; possible D gene TRBD2, 5 bases. The germline V gene encodes CDR1 SGHDN and CDR2 FVKESK. V was pared by 5 bases and J by 4 bases, with 14 bases between. This CDR3 is built from 15 residues.

The chain joins TRBV6-5 to TRBJ2-7; 9 positions match TRBD2. Germline values: CDR1 MNHEY, CDR2 SVGAGI. CDR3 length: 13 amino acids. With V trimmed by 4 bases and J by 12 bases, 10 bases remained unmatched. In DNA, the CDR3 is TGTGCCAGCAGTTGGGACGTAGCGGGAGTTAGGTACTTC. Its translation is CASSWDVAGVRYF.

This chain joins TRBV12-3 or TRBV12-4 and TRBJ2-4; no firm D call. There are 13 residues in the CDR3. Trimming took 7 bases from V and 0 from J, leaving 7 bases between them. As DNA, the CDR3 is TGTGCCAGCACCAGTTTAGCCAAAAACATTCAGTACTTC. This translates into CASTSLAKNIQYF.

This clonotype was seen a handful of times. V is TRBV28 and J is TRBJ2-2; the D gene is possibly TRBD1 (5 bases). V lost 6 bases and J 9 bases, leaving 11 bases between the germline ends. Per germline, CDR1 MDHEN and CDR2 SYDVKM. The CDR3 has 12 residues. The CDR3 DNA reads as TGTGCCAGCAGCAGTAGGGGCAGGGAGCTGTTTTTT. Its translation: CASSSRGRELFF.

J is TRBJ1-3 and V is TRBV24-1, with D hard to call. Germline V gene lookup returns CDR1 KGHDR and CDR2 SFDVKD. The CDR3 consists of 12 residues. The ends were cut back, 2 bases at V and 3 bases at J, with 1 base in the middle. As DNA, the CDR3 is TGTGCCACCAGTGATTATGGAAACACCATATATTTT. Protein sequence: CATSDYGNTIYF.

V and J are TRBV20-1 and TRBJ1-6; D is undetermined. The germline V and J ends were trimmed by 2 bases and 2 bases, with 13 bases remaining between them. The CDR3 loop spans 16 amino acids. Per germline, CDR1 DFQATT and CDR2 SNEGSKA (reference sequence). CDR3 in amino acids: CSARRTSRAYNSPLHF. The DNA for the CDR3 is TGCAGTGCTAGAAGAACGTCCCGGGCCTATAATTCACCCCTCCACTTT.

V usage is TRBV2 and J usage is TRBJ1-4; 7 bases fit TRBD1. The trim removed 6 bases at V and 7 bases at J, leaving 5 bases unmatched. The CDR3 has 13 amino acids. Germline V CDR1 and CDR2: SNHLY, FYNNEI. For the CDR3, the DNA is TGTGCCAGCAGCAGGGGGGGGCCTGAAAAACTGTTTTTT. Amino acid sequence: CASSRGGPEKLFF. Filled out from reference TRBV2 and TRBJ1-4, the complete variable domain reads EPEVTQTPSHQVTQMGQEVILRCVPISNHLYFYWYRQILGQKVEFLVSFYNNEISEKSEIFDDQFSVERPDGSNFTLKIRSTKLEDSAMYFCASSRGGPEKLFFGSGTQLSVL.

The chain carries TRBV28 and TRBJ1-2, with no clear D. The germline V and J ends were trimmed by 6 bases and 0 bases, with 17 bases remaining between them. Germline V gene data show CDR1 as MDHEN and CDR2 as SYDVKM. The CDR3 length is 16 residues. CDR3 nucleotides: TGTGCCAGCAGCCTATCAGGATCCCAGGCTAACTATGGCTACACCTTC. Protein: CASSLSGSQANYGYTF.

This clonotype has just a few counts. The V and J genes are TRBV27 and TRBJ2-2, with TRBD1 identical over 9 bases. J gave up 8 bases and V 8 bases, and 6 bases lay outside the gene matches. From germline, CDR1 is MNHEY and CDR2 SMNVEV (reference sequence). This CDR3 comprises 13 residues. Here the CDR3 reads CASGDRAGGELFF. CDR3 DNA: TGTGCCAGCGGGGACAGGGCTGGAGGGGAGCTGTTTTTT.

The V gene is TRBV7-2, the J gene TRBJ1-3; no firm D call. V was pared by 1 base and J by 0 bases, with 10 bases between. This CDR3 contains 16 residues. Germline-derived CDR1 and CDR2 are SGHTA and FQGNSA. The CDR3 region is CASSLGQASSGNTIYF. The CDR3 bases are TGTGCCAGCAGCTTAGGCCAGGCGAGCTCTGGAAACACCATATATTTT.

This chain links TRBV7-9 with TRBJ2-5, with D unclear. Germline V gives CDR1 SEHNR, CDR2 FQNEAQ (reference sequence). There are 15 residues in the CDR3. The V end lost 5 bases, the J end lost 4 bases, and 17 bases lay between the germline ends. CDR3 in amino acids: CASSPFSGTGETQYF. CDR3 sequence (DNA): TGTGCCAGCAGCCCCTTCTCGGGTACGGGAGAGACCCAGTACTTC. Supplemented by reference TRBV7-9 and TRBJ2-5, the full variable domain reads DTGVSQNPRHKITKRGQNVTFRCDPISEHNRLYWYRQTLGQGPEFLTYFQNEAQLEKSRLLSDRFSAERPKGSFSTLEIQRTEQGDSAMYLCASSPFSGTGETQYFGPGTRLLVL.

The gene calls are TRBV2 and TRBJ1-5; D is unclear. CDR3 length equals 15 residues. From germline, CDR1 is SNHLY and CDR2 FYNNEI. The germline V and J ends were trimmed by 7 bases and 1 base, with 14 bases remaining between them. The CDR3 sequence: CASNWSRSSNQPQHF. The CDR3 DNA reads as TGTGCCAGCAACTGGAGCCGAAGCAGCAATCAGCCCCAGCATTTT.

This clonotype appeared a few times. This chain uses TRBV28 with TRBJ2-3; TRBD2 is a possible D gene (6 bases). This CDR3 has 12 residues. Trimming pared 5 bases from V and 10 bases from J, leaving 13 bases between. Germline V gives CDR1 MDHEN, CDR2 SYDVKM. In nucleotides, the CDR3 is TGTGCCAGCAGTGCCGGGACTTCTGCGCAGTATTTT. Translation gives CASSAGTSAQYF.

DNA for the CDR3: TGCGCCAGCAGCTTGTGGACAGAGTCTTTTGGCGAGCAGTACTTC. Residues: CASSLWTESFGEQYF. This chain uses TRBV5-1 with TRBJ2-7; a weak D match, TRBD1 (6 bases). V was trimmed by 1 base and J by 6 bases, leaving 17 bases between them. The germline V gene encodes CDR1 SGHRS and CDR2 YFSETQ. The CDR3 loop spans 15 amino acids.

V and J are TRBV30 and TRBJ2-4; maybe TRBD1 (5 bases). V was cut by 3 bases and J by 0 bases, with 9 bases left in between. Germline V gene sequence: CDR1 GTSNPN, CDR2 SVGIG (reference sequence). CDR3 length: 14 residues. This CDR3 reads CAWSLGVAKNIQYF. In DNA, the CDR3 is TGTGCCTGGAGCCTAGGGGTAGCCAAAAACATTCAGTACTTC.

This chain uses TRBV7-8 with TRBJ2-3; 15 bases are shared with TRBD2. V lost 2 bases, J lost 0 bases, and 3 bases stayed unmatched. In germline, CDR1 is SGHVS, CDR2 FQNEAQ. The CDR3 sequence is 18 residues long. CDR3 residues: CASSLRTSGRGSTDTQYF. Here the CDR3 DNA reads TGTGCCAGCAGCTTACGGACTAGCGGGAGGGGAAGCACAGATACGCAGTATTTT.

The chain employs TRBV6-2 or TRBV6-3 and TRBJ2-7; 7 nucleotides align to TRBD1. The V gene's germline CDR1 is MNHEY and CDR2 SVGEGT. The junction had 15 bases not matched to a gene; V was cut back by 0 bases and J by 7 bases. This CDR3 region has 17 residues. CDR3 DNA: TGTGCCAGCAGTTACTCGTTTGACCGACAGGGAAGAGGGGAGCAGTACTTC. Translating gives CASSYSFDRQGRGEQYF.

The sample holds a few counts of this clonotype. The chain has TRBV12-3 or TRBV12-4 and TRBJ2-5, with D possibly TRBD1 on 6 matching bases. Trimming stripped 6 bases from V and 2 bases from J, with 16 bases between. This CDR3 contains 15 residues. The CDR3 region has the DNA TGTGCCAGCAGCCTCGGGACAATTATTCAAGAGACCCAGTACTTC. Amino acids: CASSLGTIIQETQYF.

This clonotype was counted only a few times. The chain employs TRBV20-1 and TRBJ2-3, with D tentatively TRBD1 (5 bases). The CDR3 loop spans 13 amino acids. Germline CDR1 reads DFQATT; CDR2 reads SNEGSKA (reference sequence). The V end was cut by 1 base, the J end by 4 bases, with 9 bases between. In DNA, the CDR3 is TGCAGTGCTAGAGCCAGGGTCGCAGATACGCAGTATTTT. It is translated as CSARARVADTQYF.